This is a list of T cell receptor beta chains from one sample in a study of vaccination and CD4 T cells after COVID-19. Their antigen targets remain unknown. TCRdb ran MiXCR on the PCR reads and lists one entry per CDR3 protein. The repertoire holds more than 13,000 distinct CDR3 sequences, with approximately 28% as singletons. The specimen sequenced was cultured CD4+ T cells from blood. The receptors were gathered from a human donor with COVID-19. CDR3s include the opening cysteine and the closing phenylalanine or tryptophan. The D gene is left open where the match is weak. The size entry is marked missing in some rows and otherwise reads once, few, many or a size class.

cdr3_nt cdr3_aa d_call j_call clone_size v_call
TGTGCCAGCAGCTCGGCACTCGGAAACACCGGGGAGCTGTTTTTT CASSSALGNTGELFF NA TRBJ2-2 few TRBV7-2
TGCAGTGCTAGAGATTGGCAGGGGGCTGGGGAGACCCAGTACTTC CSARDWQGAGETQYF TRBD1 TRBJ2-5 few TRBV20-1
TGTGCCAGCAGCCCCTTTGCGGGTGAAAGCACAGATACGCAGTATTTT CASSPFAGESTDTQYF NA TRBJ2-3 NA TRBV7-3
TGTGCCAGCAGTTACTCGGGGGTTGCTAGCAATCAGCCCCAGCATTTT CASSYSGVASNQPQHF NA TRBJ1-5 few TRBV6-5
TGTGCCAGTAGTATTACGTTGCGGGGAGAGACCCAGTACTTC CASSITLRGETQYF NA TRBJ2-5 NA TRBV19
TGTGCCAGCAAGGTCGTACGGGACACTGAAGCTTTCTTT CASKVVRDTEAFF NA TRBJ1-1 few TRBV2
TGTGCCAGCAGCTCCTGGAGGGGGGGCCACAATGAGCAGTTCTTC CASSSWRGGHNEQFF NA TRBJ2-1 NA TRBV11-2
TGTGCCAGCAGTTCGGGGACAGGGGGAAGTTCACCCCTCCACTTT CASSSGTGGSSPLHF TRBD1 TRBJ1-6 once TRBV12-3/TRBV12-4
TGTGCCAGCAGCCCCCGACTAGCGGGAGCCCCTAGCACAGATACGCAGTATTTT CASSPRLAGAPSTDTQYF TRBD2 TRBJ2-3 NA TRBV7-9
TGTGCCAGCAGACTAGCGGGGGGATCCAATGAGCAGTTCTTC CASRLAGGSNEQFF TRBD2 TRBJ2-1 NA TRBV6-1
TGTGCCAGCAGCTTAGGGGGCCCAATTAGGGAGCAGTTCTTC CASSLGGPIREQFF NA TRBJ2-1 few TRBV7-2
TGTGCCAGCAGCTTATGGTCTAGCGGGGGGGGAGAAAGGAATGAGCAGTTCTTC CASSLWSSGGGERNEQFF TRBD2 TRBJ2-1 NA TRBV7-3
TGCAGTGGTGACCGTGGGGGAGAGACCCAGTACTTC CSGDRGGETQYF NA TRBJ2-5 NA TRBV20-1
TGCAGTGCTAGAACACCTTCAGGAAGAGAGACCCAGTACTTC CSARTPSGRETQYF NA TRBJ2-5 NA TRBV20-1
TGTGCCACCAGTCGTGGACCTAATGAAAAACTGTTTTTT CATSRGPNEKLFF NA TRBJ1-4 NA TRBV15
TGTGCCAGTAGTACCGGGACAGCCGGGAGAAACACCATATATTTT CASSTGTAGRNTIYF TRBD1 TRBJ1-3 few TRBV19
TGTGCCAGCAGCTTAGGGGACAGGGGTGCTTTCTTT CASSLGDRGAFF TRBD1 TRBJ1-1 NA TRBV7-9
TGTGCCAGCAGTTCCTCTGGGATATCTGGAAACACCATATATTTT CASSSSGISGNTIYF NA TRBJ1-3 NA TRBV6-5